One sample yielded the 25 T cell receptor beta chains listed below, sequenced in a study of T cells in Graves' hyperthyroidism and ophthalmopathy. Amplified TCR beta CDR3 regions came from RNA transcripts. Researchers ran a first-round RT-PCR on the TCR CDR3 using the HTBI primer set. TCRdb re-analysed the multiplex PCR reads in MiXCR, keeping a single row per CDR3 protein. The sample contains 300,000 to 400,000 distinct CDR3 sequences, about 21% of which appear only once. The sample comprised blood. These receptors all stem from a woman in her forties or fifties with Graves' hyperthyroidism.

This clonotype was counted ten times or more. V gene TRBV2 combines with J gene TRBJ2-5, with TRBD2 matching over 8 bases. CDR3 size: 15 residues. CDR1 is SNHLY and CDR2 is FYNNEI in the germline V gene. Unmatched junction bases numbered 7, after V lost 2 bases and J lost 5 bases. The CDR3 DNA follows: TGTGCCAGCAGTGAACCAGCGGGGGCCGAGGAGACCCAGTACTTC. This gives the protein CASSEPAGAEETQYF.

This clonotype was seen only a few times. The J gene is TRBJ2-1, the V gene TRBV5-8; D not certain. The CDR3 is made up of 12 amino acids. Germline assignment: CDR1 SGHTS and CDR2 YDEGEE. The ends were cut back, 0 bases at V and 15 bases at J, with 13 bases in the middle. The CDR3 protein is CASSLGPATGFF. CDR3 nucleotide sequence: TGTGCCAGCAGCTTGGGGCCCGCGACGGGGTTCTTC.

At least ten counts were recorded for this clonotype. The chain combines TRBV28 with TRBJ1-1; 7 bases line up with TRBD1. The CDR3 is made up of 15 amino acids. J gave up 1 base and V 5 bases, and 7 bases lay outside the gene matches. Germline CDR1 is MDHEN and CDR2 is SYDVKM. The CDR3 bases are TGTGCCAGCAGTAAAAGACAGGGATCGAACACTGAAGCTTTCTTT. Translating it yields CASSKRQGSNTEAFF.

Ten or more counts support this clonotype. The chain carries TRBV28 and TRBJ2-3, with 9 positions matching TRBD1. Germline V gives CDR1 MDHEN, CDR2 SYDVKM. The length of the CDR3 is 16 residues. V lost 4 bases and J lost 3; bases outside the gene matches: 8. CDR3 protein: CASSSTGGSWTDTQYF. In DNA, the CDR3 is TGTGCCAGCAGTTCTACAGGGGGCTCGTGGACAGATACGCAGTATTTT.

This clonotype was detected only a few times. The chain joins TRBV6-1 to TRBJ2-1; 8 nucleotides line up with TRBD2. The CDR3 runs to 14 residues. Germline V gives CDR1 MNHNS, CDR2 SASEGT. Trimming removed 6 bases from V and 5 bases from J; junction bases left unmatched: 6. CDR3 nucleotides: TGTGCCAGCAGGATAGCGGGATCGGACAATGAGCAGTTCTTC. Translated: CASRIAGSDNEQFF.

This chain uses TRBV4-1 with TRBJ2-7; no clear D. Germline V gene sequence: CDR1 MGHRA, CDR2 YSYEKL. The CDR3 has 15 amino acids. V lost 0 bases and J lost 3, with 12 bases in between. CDR3 sequence: CASSQDSPDHYEQYF. CDR3 nucleotides: TGCGCCAGCAGCCAAGATAGTCCTGACCACTACGAGCAGTACTTC.

This clonotype has a count of ten or more. This chain connects TRBV7-8 to TRBJ2-7; no clear D. Germline lookup yields CDR1 SGHVS and CDR2 FQNEAQ. The V end was cut by 5 bases, the J end by 3 bases, with 5 bases between. CDR3 length equals 11 residues. In DNA, the CDR3 is TGTGCCAGCAGCGCCCACTACGAGCAGTACTTC. Its protein product is CASSAHYEQYF.

The chain combines TRBV20-1 with TRBJ1-1, with 9 bases that match TRBD1. V lost 3 bases, J lost 5 bases, and 4 bases stayed unmatched. Per the germline V gene, CDR1 is DFQATT and CDR2 is SNEGSKA (reference sequence). The CDR3 is 13 residues long. The CDR3 sequence is CSARGQGRTEAFF. The CDR3 DNA is TGCAGTGCTAGGGGACAGGGTAGGACTGAAGCTTTCTTT.

This clonotype showed up many times. V and J are TRBV30 and TRBJ1-1; TRBD1 is a possible D gene (5 bases). This CDR3 contains 14 residues. Trimming removed 0 bases from V and 5 bases from J, with 13 bases in between. CDR1 is GTSNPN and CDR2 is SVGIG in the germline V gene (reference sequence). CDR3 region: CAWSVLGKGTEAFF. The CDR3 DNA sequence: TGTGCCTGGAGTGTACTGGGGAAGGGGACTGAAGCTTTCTTT.

This clonotype was seen repeatedly, ten times or more. The chain links TRBV2 to TRBJ2-3; a weak D match, TRBD2 (6 bases). V gave up 10 bases and J gave up 0 bases, with 14 bases separating them. CDR3 length: 14 residues. Germline V gives CDR1 SNHLY, CDR2 FYNNEI. CDR3 residues: CATRLDYSTDTQYF. The DNA for the CDR3 is TGTGCCACCCGGTTGGACTATAGCACAGATACGCAGTATTTT. The entire variable domain, with the rest obtained from reference TRBV2 and TRBJ2-3, is as follows: EPEVTQTPSHQVTQMGQEVILRCVPISNHLYFYWYRQILGQKVEFLVSFYNNEISEKSEIFDDQFSVERPDGSNFTLKIRSTKLEDSAMYFCATRLDYSTDTQYFGPGTRLTVL.

This clonotype was counted only a few times. The chain joins TRBV5-4 to TRBJ2-1; 7 bases are a match to TRBD1. Germline-derived CDR1 and CDR2 are SGHNT and YYREEE (reference sequence). Losses at the gene ends were 1 base for V and 5 bases for J; bases not matched to a gene: 6. There are 15 residues in the CDR3. CDR3 nucleotide sequence: TGTGCCAGCAGCTTGAGGACAGGACCGAACAATGAGCAGTTCTTC. Its translation is CASSLRTGPNNEQFF.

In the case of this clonotype: This could be a read error, since a much larger clone is one nucleotide away. V is TRBV30 and J is TRBJ1-4; D is unresolved. There are 13 residues in the CDR3. Per germline, CDR1 GTSNPN and CDR2 SVGIG (reference sequence). The CDR3 coding sequence is TGTGCCTGGTCTCAAGCAACTAATGAAAAACCGTTTTTT. It specifies CAWSQATNEKPFF.

V is TRBV5-1 and J is TRBJ1-1, with 8 positions matching TRBD1. V lost 0 bases, J lost 11 bases, and 9 bases stayed unmatched. The CDR3 spans 14 residues. CDR1 and CDR2 from the germline V gene are SGHRS and YFSETQ. This CDR3 is CASSLEGQGELAFF. The CDR3 nucleotides read TGCGCCAGCAGCTTGGAAGGACAGGGAGAGCTGGCTTTCTTT.

This clonotype occurred many times. The gene calls are TRBV6-1 and TRBJ1-1; TRBD1 agrees at 10 bases. V lost 5 bases and J lost 1; bases outside the gene matches: 7. The germline V gene has CDR1 MNHNS and CDR2 SASEGT. The CDR3 sequence is 16 residues long. The CDR3 sequence: CASSYLRQGANTEAFF. CDR3 in DNA: TGTGCCAGCAGTTACCTACGACAGGGGGCGAACACTGAAGCTTTCTTT.

This clonotype has ten or more counts. The chain couples TRBV10-3 to TRBJ1-5; 7 nucleotides line up with TRBD1. Per the germline V gene, CDR1 is ENHRY and CDR2 is SYGVKD. The CDR3 runs 14 residues. The V and J ends lost 8 bases and 0 bases, in that order; junction bases with no gene match: 4. For the CDR3, the DNA is TGTGCCATCGGGACAGAAAATAGCAATCAGCCCCAGCATTTT. It translates to CAIGTENSNQPQHF.

This chain links TRBV27 with TRBJ1-1, with TRBD1 identical over 7 bases. This CDR3 region has 12 residues. Losses at the gene ends were 6 bases for V and 5 bases for J; bases not matched to a gene: 3. The germline V gene has CDR1 MNHEY and CDR2 SMNVEV (reference sequence). The CDR3 nucleotides read TGTGCCAGCAGAAGACAGGGAACTGAAGCTTTCTTT. Translated: CASRRQGTEAFF.

In its sample, this clonotype was seen a few times. The V gene is TRBV28, the J gene TRBJ2-4, with D uncertain. Trimming took 3 bases from V and 0 from J, leaving 12 bases between them. The CDR3 runs to 16 residues. In germline, CDR1 is MDHEN, CDR2 SYDVKM. This CDR3 is CASSFGASRAKNIQYF. The DNA for the CDR3 is TGTGCCAGCAGTTTTGGAGCGTCTAGAGCCAAAAACATTCAGTACTTC.

This clonotype was picked up many times. This chain joins TRBV18 and TRBJ1-1, with D tentatively TRBD1 (5 bases). V was pared by 2 bases and J by 5 bases, with 12 bases between. Germline values: CDR1 KGHSH, CDR2 LQKENI. This CDR3 is 14 amino acids long. CDR3 loop: CASSPFEGRTEAFF. CDR3 coding DNA: TGTGCCAGCTCACCATTTGAGGGGCGGACTGAAGCTTTCTTT.

This clonotype has at least ten counts. This chain joins TRBV5-5 and TRBJ2-1; TRBD1 might be the D (5 bases). CDR3 size: 16 residues. V lost 0 bases to trimming and J lost 0 bases, with 10 bases between them. Germline V gene sequence: CDR1 SGHKS, CDR2 YYEKEE (reference sequence). The chain's CDR3 is CASSLGQQSSYNEQFF. The CDR3, as DNA: TGTGCCAGCAGCTTGGGACAGCAGAGCTCCTACAATGAGCAGTTCTTC. The whole variable domain, remainder taken from reference TRBV5-5 and TRBJ2-1, is DAGVTQSPTHLIKTRGQQVTLRCSPISGHKSVSWYQQVLGQGPQFIFQYYEKEERGRGNFPDRFSARQFPNYSSELNVNALLLGDSALYLCASSLGQQSSYNEQFFGPGTRLTVL.

The sample holds many counts of this clonotype. The rearrangement uses TRBV11-3 and TRBJ2-1; D uncertain. Per the germline V gene, CDR1 is SGHNT and CDR2 is YENEEA. The CDR3 sequence is 12 residues long. V lost 2 bases and J lost 10, with 9 bases in between. Written as DNA, the CDR3 is TGTGCCAGCAGCTTATCGTTCGACGAGCAGTTCTTC. This sequence encodes CASSLSFDEQFF.

The chain carries TRBV7-2 and TRBJ2-3; 12 bases line up with TRBD1. This CDR3 is 19 amino acids long. Germline V gene data show CDR1 as SGHTA and CDR2 as FQGNSA. Trimming at V came to 5 bases and at J to 0 bases, leaving 12 bases not matched to a gene. CDR3 in amino acids: CASSPGTGGVRTSTDTQYF. CDR3 coding DNA: TGTGCCAGCAGCCCCGGGACAGGGGGCGTTAGGACTAGCACAGATACGCAGTATTTT.

The V call is TRBV12-3 or TRBV12-4, the J call TRBJ2-6; D gene unclear. V dropped 5 bases and J dropped 2 bases, with 7 bases sitting between them. The CDR3 length is 14 residues. CDR3 amino acids: CASSDTTGANVLTF. The CDR3 bases are TGTGCCAGCAGTGACACGACTGGGGCCAACGTCCTGACTTTC.

This clonotype was found many times. The gene calls are TRBV28 and TRBJ1-6; D ambiguous. The CDR3 runs 14 residues. Between the trimmed V and J ends, which lost 7 bases and 6 bases, there was a span of 13 bases. The germline gives CDR1 MDHEN, CDR2 SYDVKM. CDR3: CASTTGASNSPLHF. For the CDR3, the DNA is TGTGCCAGCACTACGGGAGCCTCTAATTCACCCCTCCACTTT.

This clonotype came up many times. The chain carries TRBV6-1 and TRBJ2-1, with 16 positions matching TRBD2. Germline V gene lookup returns CDR1 MNHNS and CDR2 SASEGT. The CDR3 runs to 20 residues. V lost 1 base, J lost 4 bases, and 10 bases stayed unmatched. The CDR3 spells CASSEVSGTSGGARYNEQFF. The CDR3 region has the DNA TGTGCCAGCAGTGAAGTGTCTGGGACTAGCGGGGGGGCAAGATACAATGAGCAGTTCTTC.

This clonotype has just a few counts. The chain carries TRBV2 and TRBJ1-4; a weak D match, TRBD1 (5 bases). The CDR3 loop spans 12 amino acids. CDR1 is SNHLY, CDR2 FYNNEI, per germline. V lost 10 bases and J 8 bases, leaving 14 bases between the germline ends. CDR3 protein: CANSQGGEKLFF. The CDR3 DNA reads TGTGCCAATTCTCAGGGTGGCGAAAAACTGTTTTTT.